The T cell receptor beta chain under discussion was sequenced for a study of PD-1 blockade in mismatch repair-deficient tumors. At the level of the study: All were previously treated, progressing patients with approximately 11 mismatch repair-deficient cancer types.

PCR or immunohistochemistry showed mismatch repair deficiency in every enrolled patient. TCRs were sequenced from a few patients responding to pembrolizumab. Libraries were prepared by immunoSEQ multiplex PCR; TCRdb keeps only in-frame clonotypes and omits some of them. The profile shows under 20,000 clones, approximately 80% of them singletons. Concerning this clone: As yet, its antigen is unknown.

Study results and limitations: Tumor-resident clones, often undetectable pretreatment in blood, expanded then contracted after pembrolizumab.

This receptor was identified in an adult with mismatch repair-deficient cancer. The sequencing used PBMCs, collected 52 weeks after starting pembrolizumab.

The DNA of the CDR3 is TGTGCCAGCAGTCGGAGGGGCGATGAGCAGTTCTTC. Translated: CASSRRGDEQFF. This chain links TRBV28 with TRBJ2-1, with a weak D call TRBD2 (6 bases). The CDR3 runs to 12 residues. Germline CDR1 and CDR2: MDHEN and SYDVKM. Trimming stripped 5 bases from V and 8 bases from J, with 10 bases between.